The present TCR beta chain was sequenced within a study of T cells after somatic rescue of genetic block. Using immunoSEQ multiplex PCR, the repertoire was profiled, and TCRdb retains in-frame clones only, with some absent. This table has fewer than 150,000 clones, over 80% appearing once. Germline loops: CDR1 SGHTA, CDR2 FQGNSA. Trimming removed 1 base from V and 5 bases from J; junction bases left unmatched: 11. This CDR3 region has 18 residues. The sequencing sample was made of peripheral blood mononuclear cells (PBMCs). The chain uses TRBV7-2 and TRBJ2-3; 11 bases line up with TRBD2. The TCR originated in a woman under 30. The DNA of the CDR3 is TGTGCCAGCAGCTTAGACGCCTTGACTAGCGGGGCCCGAGATACGCAGTATTTT. It encodes CASSLDALTSGARDTQYF.